This is a list of T cell receptor beta chains from one sample in a study of blood T cell repertoires in COVID-19. Profiling relied on immunoSEQ multiplex PCR, and the TCRdb table lists in-frame clones only, not all of them. The sample lists 70,000 to 75,000 clones, 90% occurring once. The sample consisted of peripheral blood. The receptors originated from a human donor in a cohort sampled during active COVID-19. Both conserved end residues are part of each CDR3. The order of the fields is J gene, V gene, D gene, clone size, CDR3 DNA, CDR3 protein. D genes are given only for firm matches. A row's size may be missing; if present it is once, few, many or a size class.

TRBJ1-2,TRBV15,TRBD1,.,TGTGCCACCAGCCCCAGGGACAGGGCTTATGGCTACACCTTC,CATSPRDRAYGYTF
TRBJ1-4,TRBV6-5,TRBD1,once,TGTGCCAGCAGTTGGACAGGAAGGGAAAAACTGTTTTTT,CASSWTGREKLFF
TRBJ1-3,TRBV6-6,.,.,TGTGCCAGCAGTTATCGCAGGGAGGCAAACACCATATATTTT,CASSYRREANTIYF
TRBJ1-4,TRBV18,.,.,TGTGCCAGCTCACCCTTCGAGGGTAATGAAAAACTGTTTTTT,CASSPFEGNEKLFF
TRBJ2-1,TRBV7-2,TRBD2,.,TGTGCCAGCAGCTTAGTACTACTAGCGGATAACGGCAATGAGCAGTTCTTC,CASSLVLLADNGNEQFF
TRBJ2-5,TRBV9,.,.,TGTGCCAGCAGCGGAGAAGCGGGAGAGACCCAGTACTTC,CASSGEAGETQYF
TRBJ2-5,TRBV5-1,.,.,TGCGCCAGCAGCTTGGGCCGCGAAGAGACCCAGTACTTC,CASSLGREETQYF
TRBJ2-1,TRBV6-2/TRBV6-3,TRBD2,.,TGTGCCAGCAGTTCCGGGACTAGCGGGAGGCGAGGGGAGCAGTTCTTC,CASSSGTSGRRGEQFF
TRBJ2-7,TRBV15,TRBD1,.,TGTGCCACCAGCAGACCCGGACAGGGCTACGAGCAGTACTTC,CATSRPGQGYEQYF
TRBJ2-1,TRBV13,TRBD2,.,TGTGCCAGCAGCCCGGGGACTAGCTCCTACAATGAGCAGTTCTTC,CASSPGTSSYNEQFF
TRBJ2-7,TRBV6-2/TRBV6-3,TRBD2,.,TGTGCCAGCAGTTACGTTACTAGCGGGCGCCATTCCTACGAGCAGTACTTC,CASSYVTSGRHSYEQYF
TRBJ1-2,TRBV4-3,.,few,TGCGCCAGCAGACCCGGGGGGGGGAGCTATGGCTACACCTTC,CASRPGGGSYGYTF
TRBJ1-4,TRBV19,.,.,TGTGCCAGTAGTATAGATCCAGGGGTGAAGAATGAAAAACTGTTTTTT,CASSIDPGVKNEKLFF
TRBJ2-1,TRBV11-2,.,.,TGTGCCAGCAGCTTTGACAGGCGATGGGAGCAGTTCTTC,CASSFDRRWEQFF
TRBJ1-1,TRBV7-9,TRBD1,.,TGTGCCAGCAGCCTCCAGGGGGTAGGCACTGAAGCTTTCTTT,CASSLQGVGTEAFF
TRBJ1-2,TRBV6-1,TRBD1,.,TGTGCCAGCAGTGCCGGACAGGGCTGGCTATTAAGCTATGGCTACACCTTC,CASSAGQGWLLSYGYTF
TRBJ2-7,TRBV5-5,TRBD1,.,TGTGCCAGCAGCAAGACAGGGGTCGACGAGCAGTACTTC,CASSKTGVDEQYF
TRBJ2-7,TRBV20-1,.,.,TGCAGTGCTAGTGACCGGGTCTCCTACGAGCAGTACTTC,CSASDRVSYEQYF
TRBJ2-1,TRBV6-4,.,once,TGTGCCAGCAGTGACTTGGCGGGGGAGCAGTTCTTC,CASSDLAGEQFF
TRBJ2-4,TRBV28,TRBD1,.,TGTGCCAGCAGCCGACAGGGTCTTATTCAGTACTTC,CASSRQGLIQYF
TRBJ2-3,TRBV4-3,.,.,TGCGCCAGCAGCCAATCGACAGGAGTTCGCACAGATACGCAGTATTTT,CASSQSTGVRTDTQYF
TRBJ1-3,TRBV5-1,.,.,TGCGCCAGCAGCTTGGATGGAGGGTATGGAAACACCATATATTTT,CASSLDGGYGNTIYF
TRBJ1-1,TRBV5-1,.,.,TGCGCCAGCAGCACCCAGACAGGAAGCACTGAAGCTTTCTTT,CASSTQTGSTEAFF
TRBJ1-6,TRBV28,.,.,TGTGCCAGCAGTTTACTGGAGTCACCCCTCCACTTT,CASSLLESPLHF
TRBJ2-1,TRBV28,TRBD1,once,TGTGCCAGCACCCCAGGGTGGGGACAGCCCTACAATGAGCAGTTCTTC,CASTPGWGQPYNEQFF
TRBJ2-3,TRBV6-5,.,.,TGTGCCAGCAGTCCTTCGGGAGATACGCAGTATTTT,CASSPSGDTQYF
TRBJ2-5,TRBV5-8,TRBD1,.,TGTGCCAGCAGCGTCCGGGACAGGGGGATCTGGGAGACCCAGTACTTC,CASSVRDRGIWETQYF
TRBJ1-4,TRBV19,.,.,TGTGCCAGTAGTATCTCGGGGTTTGATTCTGAAAAACTGTTTTTT,CASSISGFDSEKLFF
TRBJ2-7,TRBV28,TRBD2,.,TGTGCCAGCAGCCGTAGCGGGTTAGCCTACGAGCAGTACTTC,CASSRSGLAYEQYF
TRBJ2-3,TRBV5-1,.,.,TGCGCCAGCAGCCTGATCGCGGCGGGTAGGGATACGCAGTATTTT,CASSLIAAGRDTQYF
TRBJ2-7,TRBV6-2/TRBV6-3,TRBD2,.,TGTGCCAGCAGTTACTCCGGGGCGGGAGCGTACGAGCAGTACTTC,CASSYSGAGAYEQYF
TRBJ2-7,TRBV15,.,.,TGTGCCACCAGCCTAGACCGGGGACTGGCTTACGAGCAGTACTTC,CATSLDRGLAYEQYF
TRBJ1-2,TRBV6-2/TRBV6-3,TRBD1,once,TGTGCCAGCAGTTACCCGACAGGGGGCCGACGAAGTAACTATGGCTACACCTTC,CASSYPTGGRRSNYGYTF
TRBJ1-5,TRBV25-1,TRBD1,.,TGTGCCAGCAGTACAGGGGTTGGAGATCAGCCCCAGCATTTT,CASSTGVGDQPQHF
TRBJ1-1,TRBV7-9,TRBD1,.,TGTGCCAGCAGCGGCCGGACAGGCGGGTACACTGAAGCTTTCTTT,CASSGRTGGYTEAFF
TRBJ2-7,TRBV3-1/TRBV3-2,.,.,TGTGCCAGCAGCCAAGGCCACGGGTACTTCTCCTACGAGCAGTACTTC,CASSQGHGYFSYEQYF
TRBJ2-5,TRBV7-9,.,few,TGTGCCAGCAGCTTAGTTAATGCGGGAGAGACCCAGTACTTC,CASSLVNAGETQYF
TRBJ2-2,TRBV7-9,.,few,TGTGCCAGCAGCCCCTCGACTAGTTTCACCGGGGAGCTGTTTTTT,CASSPSTSFTGELFF
TRBJ2-7,TRBV4-2,TRBD2,.,TGTGCCAGCAGCCAAGTGGTAGGGACTAGCGGGGGGGAGTGGTACTTC,CASSQVVGTSGGEWYF
TRBJ1-5,TRBV6-2/TRBV6-3,.,.,TGTGCCAGCAGTCCGCTGGGGGGGGGTCAGCCCCAGCATTTT,CASSPLGGGQPQHF
TRBJ2-1,TRBV7-3,TRBD1,.,TGTGCCAGCAGCTTAATGGGGACAGGGGATGAGCAGTTCTTC,CASSLMGTGDEQFF
TRBJ2-5,TRBV7-6,.,.,TGTGCCAGCAGCTTTTTCCTTTCGGAGACCCAGTACTTC,CASSFFLSETQYF
TRBJ1-1,TRBV9,.,.,TGTGCCAGCAGCGCTACACCGCCGGGGGCTGAAGCTTTCTTT,CASSATPPGAEAFF
TRBJ2-2,TRBV29-1,.,few,TGCAGCGCGTCAAAGAACACCGGGGAGCTGTTTTTT,CSASKNTGELFF
TRBJ2-7,TRBV4-2,TRBD1,.,TGTGCCAGCAGCCAGTCAACAGGGGGGCCCTACGAGCAGTACTTC,CASSQSTGGPYEQYF
TRBJ2-1,TRBV5-6,.,.,TGTGCCAGCAGCTTGCAGCGAGGCCACAATGAGCAGTTCTTC,CASSLQRGHNEQFF
TRBJ2-5,TRBV5-4,.,.,TGTGCCAGCAGCTTGGTTAGGGGGTTCACCCAAGAGACCCAGTACTTC,CASSLVRGFTQETQYF
TRBJ1-2,TRBV3-1/TRBV3-2,.,.,TGTGCCAGCAGCCGGACTGCGAACTATGGCTACACCTTC,CASSRTANYGYTF
TRBJ2-5,TRBV27,.,.,TGTGCCAGCAGCCTACGGGGGACCCAGTACTTC,CASSLRGTQYF